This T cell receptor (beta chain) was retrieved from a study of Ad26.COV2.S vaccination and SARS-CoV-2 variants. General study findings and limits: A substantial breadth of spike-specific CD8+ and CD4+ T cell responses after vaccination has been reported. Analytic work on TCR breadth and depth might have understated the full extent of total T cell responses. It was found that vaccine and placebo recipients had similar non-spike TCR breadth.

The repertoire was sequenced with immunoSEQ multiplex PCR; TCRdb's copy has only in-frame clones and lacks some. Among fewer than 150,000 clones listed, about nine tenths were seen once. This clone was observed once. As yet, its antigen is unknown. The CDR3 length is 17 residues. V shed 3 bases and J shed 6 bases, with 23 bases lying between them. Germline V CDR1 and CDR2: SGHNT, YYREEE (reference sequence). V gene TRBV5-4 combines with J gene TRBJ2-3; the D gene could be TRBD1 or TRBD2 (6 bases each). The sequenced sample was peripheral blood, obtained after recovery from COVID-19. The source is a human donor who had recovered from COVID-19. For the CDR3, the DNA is TGTGCCAGCAGCTGGAGGGGGAGCGGGCGGAGGAAGGATACGCAGTATTTT. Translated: CASSWRGSGRRKDTQYF.